This T cell receptor (beta chain) was retrieved from a study of beta chain features in type 1 diabetes. Turning to the study itself: Age and gender were similar between patients and healthy donors, as were cell yields.

Investigators reverse transcribed all isolated RNA, so they sequenced expressed TCRB transcripts. TCRdb keeps only in-frame clones here, not all; method: immunoSEQ multiplex PCR. In the table there are approximately 160,000 clones, about 9.3% of which are singletons. V lost 2 bases to trimming and J lost 2 bases; unmatched junction nucleotides: 4. The germline CDR1 and CDR2 sequences are MNHNY and SVGAGI (reference sequence). This CDR3 contains 16 residues. Study-level points and caveats: The influence of HLA type on TCRB rearrangement stayed undetermined. Shorter TCRB CDR3s, moderately but significantly so, marked every one of the four CD4+ subsets in Type 1 diabetes patients.

This clone occurred a few times. Its antigen is unidentified. The sequenced sample consisted of central memory CD4+ T cells from blood. This rearrangement joins TRBV6-6 to TRBJ1-5, with 9 bases fitting TRBD1. This clonotype was sampled from a man aged 30 to 39 with type 1 diabetes. CDR3 loop: CASSYEDRGGNQPQHF. Written as DNA, the CDR3 is TGTGCCAGCAGTTACGAGGACAGGGGAGGCAATCAGCCCCAGCATTTT.